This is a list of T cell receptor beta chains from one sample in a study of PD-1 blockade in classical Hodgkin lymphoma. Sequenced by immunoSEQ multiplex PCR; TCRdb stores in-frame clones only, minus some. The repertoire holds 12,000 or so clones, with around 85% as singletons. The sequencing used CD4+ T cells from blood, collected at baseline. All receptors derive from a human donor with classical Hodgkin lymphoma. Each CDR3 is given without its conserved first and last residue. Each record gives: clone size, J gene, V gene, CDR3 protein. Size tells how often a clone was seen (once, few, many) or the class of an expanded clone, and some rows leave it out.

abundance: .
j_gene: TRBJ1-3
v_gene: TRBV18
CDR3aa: ASSPGGSGNTIY

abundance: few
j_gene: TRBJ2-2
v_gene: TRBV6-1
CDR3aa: ASRDQPFSGELF

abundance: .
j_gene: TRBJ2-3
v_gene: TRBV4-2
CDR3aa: ASSQLAGGLPDTQY

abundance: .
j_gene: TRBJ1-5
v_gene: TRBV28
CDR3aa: ASSWTGLWNQPQH

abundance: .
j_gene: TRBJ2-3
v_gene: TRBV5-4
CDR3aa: ASSLGGTDTQY

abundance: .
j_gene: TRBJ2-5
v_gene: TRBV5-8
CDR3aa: ASSLGRKETQY

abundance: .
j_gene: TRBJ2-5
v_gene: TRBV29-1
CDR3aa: SVETTIGGTQY

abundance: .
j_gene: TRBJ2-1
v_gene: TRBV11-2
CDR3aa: ASSGSGTLGDEQF

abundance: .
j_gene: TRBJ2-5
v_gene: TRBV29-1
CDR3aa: SVGTSPQETQY

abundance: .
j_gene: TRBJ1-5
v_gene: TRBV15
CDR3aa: ATSTWTGGPQH

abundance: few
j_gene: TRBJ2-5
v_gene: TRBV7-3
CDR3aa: ASSLTRGRGETQY

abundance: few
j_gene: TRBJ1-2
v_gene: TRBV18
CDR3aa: ASSPSPGGDSYGYT

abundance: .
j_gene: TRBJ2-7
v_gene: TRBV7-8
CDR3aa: ASSLALFGYEQY

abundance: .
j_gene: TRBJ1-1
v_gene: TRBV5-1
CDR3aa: ASSPAGTGLNTEAF

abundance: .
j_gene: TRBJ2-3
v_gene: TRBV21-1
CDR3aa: AGTGIDTQY

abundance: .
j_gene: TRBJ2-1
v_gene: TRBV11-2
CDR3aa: ASSLDRGGYNEQF

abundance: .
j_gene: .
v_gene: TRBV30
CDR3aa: AWSGGYGPYEQY

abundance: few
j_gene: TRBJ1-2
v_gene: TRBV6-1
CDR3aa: ASSERVLYGYT

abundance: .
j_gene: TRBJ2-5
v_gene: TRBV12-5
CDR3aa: ASGAPGASGGTTPIQETQY

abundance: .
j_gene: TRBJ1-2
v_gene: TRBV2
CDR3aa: ASSGGQNYGYT

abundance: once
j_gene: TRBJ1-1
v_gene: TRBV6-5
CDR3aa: ASRGSFVSTEAF

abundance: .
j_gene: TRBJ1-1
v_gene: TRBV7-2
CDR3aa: ASSLEGENTEAF

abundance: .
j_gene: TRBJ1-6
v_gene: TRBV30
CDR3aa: AWRTETVNSPLH

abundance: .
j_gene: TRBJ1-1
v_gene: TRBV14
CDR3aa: ASSQRSFGTGVGGTEAF

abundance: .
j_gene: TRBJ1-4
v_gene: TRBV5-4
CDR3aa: ASSLEGANNEKLF

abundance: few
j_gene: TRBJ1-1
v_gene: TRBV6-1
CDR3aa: ASRLGMNTEAF

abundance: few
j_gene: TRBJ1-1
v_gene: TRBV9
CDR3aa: ASSLSGVEAF

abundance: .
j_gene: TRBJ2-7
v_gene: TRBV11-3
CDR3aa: ASSPGRWGSPYEQY

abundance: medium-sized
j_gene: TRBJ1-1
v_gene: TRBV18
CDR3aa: ASSRNTEAF

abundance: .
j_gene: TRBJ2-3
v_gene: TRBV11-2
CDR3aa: ASSLLGGTSTDTQY

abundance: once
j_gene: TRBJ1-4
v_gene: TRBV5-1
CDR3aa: ASSSYTGQPNEKLF

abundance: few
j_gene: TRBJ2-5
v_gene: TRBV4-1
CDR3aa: ASGDYHQETQY

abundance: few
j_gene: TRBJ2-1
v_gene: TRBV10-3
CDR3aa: AIRQQTSGGANEQF

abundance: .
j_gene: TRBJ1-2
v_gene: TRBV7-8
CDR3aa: ASSSGGADMHYGYT

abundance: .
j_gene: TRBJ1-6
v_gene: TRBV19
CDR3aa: ASSIQVSYNSPLH

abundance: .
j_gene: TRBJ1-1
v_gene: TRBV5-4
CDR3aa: ASSLGSGGHAEAF

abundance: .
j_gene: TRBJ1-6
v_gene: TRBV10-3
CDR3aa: AIRGTGDSPLH